The 29 T cell receptor beta chains in this list originate from one sample, sequenced in a study of blood T cell repertoires in COVID-19. Some clones are missing from TCRdb's copy, which holds only in-frame ones; the method was immunoSEQ multiplex PCR. The table shows about 87,000 clones, with more than 75% occurring only once. The sample comprised peripheral blood. Receptors were obtained from a man aged 40-55 years with acute or convalescent COVID-19.

This chain connects TRBV30 to TRBJ1-5, with 7 bases aligning to TRBD1. CDR1 is GTSNPN, CDR2 SVGIG, per germline (reference sequence). The CDR3 has 14 amino acids. Trimming removed 2 bases from V and 3 bases from J; junction bases left unmatched: 4. The CDR3 sequence: CAWSRGQDNQPQHF. CDR3 sequence (DNA): TGTGCCTGGAGTAGGGGGCAAGACAATCAGCCCCAGCATTTT.

The CDR3 protein is CASSPDRISGNTIYF. The CDR3 coding sequence is TGTGCCAGCAGCCCCGACAGGATCTCTGGAAACACCATATATTTT. The genes are TRBV7-2 and TRBJ1-3; possible D gene TRBD1, 6 bases. Germline V gene data show CDR1 as SGHTA and CDR2 as FQGNSA. CDR3 length equals 15 residues. Trimming took off 5 bases at V and 0 bases at J, with 11 bases between the two ends.

The chain recombines TRBV19 with TRBJ1-2; TRBD1 aligns across 9 bases. With V trimmed by 7 bases and J by 8 bases, 23 bases remained unmatched. The CDR3 is 18 residues long. Germline CDR1 reads LNHDA; CDR2 reads SQIVND (reference sequence). In nucleotides, the CDR3 is TGTGCCAGTATCTCCAGAGGTGTGGCCGGGACAGGGCATCTAGGCTACACCTTC. Translated: CASISRGVAGTGHLGYTF.

This chain joins TRBV28 and TRBJ1-1; possibly TRBD1 for D (6 bases). The length of the CDR3 is 12 residues. The germline gives CDR1 MDHEN, CDR2 SYDVKM. Trimming pared 6 bases from V and 7 bases from J, leaving 12 bases between. CDR3 DNA: TGTGCCAGCAGATCAAACAGGGTTGAAGCTTTCTTT. Protein product: CASRSNRVEAFF.

This chain uses TRBV20-1 with TRBJ1-4; D perhaps matches TRBD1 (5 bases). The CDR3 totals 10 residues. Germline V gene lookup returns CDR1 DFQATT and CDR2 SNEGSKA (reference sequence). The V end was cut by 4 bases, the J end by 8 bases, with 5 bases between. Here the CDR3 reads CSAKGEKLFF. The CDR3 nucleotides are TGCAGTGCTAAGGGGGAAAAACTGTTTTTT.

In DNA, the CDR3 is TGTGCCATCAGTGAGGCGGGCCCAGACCAAGAGACCCAGTACTTC. Translation gives CAISEAGPDQETQYF. The chain is built from TRBV10-3 and TRBJ2-5, with a possible D match to TRBD2 (5 bases). CDR1 ENHRY and CDR2 SYGVKD come from the germline V gene. The CDR3 spans 15 residues. V was clipped by 2 bases and J by 0 bases, with 10 bases between them.

CDR3 sequence reads: CASSLSGTSQYF. The CDR3 bases are TGTGCCAGCAGCTTGAGCGGGACTTCGCAGTATTTT. The chain joins TRBV5-4 to TRBJ2-3; TRBD2 matches 7 bases. Germline CDR1 is SGHNT and CDR2 is YYREEE (reference sequence). The V and J ends lost 1 base and 10 bases, in that order; junction bases with no gene match: 3. The CDR3 is 12 amino acids. Based on the CDR3 plus reference TRBV5-4 and TRBJ2-3, the full variable domain is ETGVTQSPTHLIKTRGQQVTLRCSSQSGHNTVSWYQQALGQGPQFIFQYYREEENGRGNFPPRFSGLQFPNYSSELNVNALELDDSALYLCASSLSGTSQYFGPGTRLTVL.

V usage is TRBV4-1 and J usage is TRBJ1-6; no reliable D call. Germline V gene data show CDR1 as MGHRA and CDR2 as YSYEKL. The V end was cut by 1 base, the J end by 9 bases, with 13 bases between. This CDR3 is built from 15 residues. For the CDR3, the DNA is TGCGCCAGCAGCCAAGGTGGCAGAGGGTTTTCACCCCTCCACTTT. As protein: CASSQGGRGFSPLHF.

The J gene is TRBJ2-7, the V gene TRBV23-1; a possible D gene is TRBD1 (5 bases). TRBV23-1 is recorded as an ORF, its role being uncertain. Trimming stripped 2 bases from V and 0 bases from J, with 14 bases between. The CDR3 runs to 16 residues. The CDR3 sequence is CASSQPFDSRSYEQYF. In nucleotides, the CDR3 is TGCGCCAGCAGTCAACCATTCGACAGCCGCTCCTACGAGCAGTACTTC.

The V and J genes are TRBV19 and TRBJ2-7, with 7 nucleotides matching TRBD2. Germline CDR1 LNHDA, CDR2 SQIVND (reference sequence). CDR3 length: 17 residues. The junction had 13 bases not matched to a gene; V was cut back by 5 bases and J by 0 bases. Here the CDR3 reads CASSGLFGTTSSYEQYF. CDR3 nucleotide sequence: TGTGCCAGTAGTGGGTTATTCGGGACTACGAGCTCCTACGAGCAGTACTTC. Variable domain in full (rest from reference TRBV19 and TRBJ2-7): DGGITQSPKYLFRKEGQNVTLSCEQNLNHDAMYWYRQDPGQGLRLIYYSQIVNDFQKGDIAEGYSVSREKKESFPLTVTSAQKNPTAFYLCASSGLFGTTSSYEQYFGPGTRLTVT.

For this clone: In the same sample, other DNA sequences code for this CDR3. V gene TRBV18 combines with J gene TRBJ1-4; D is ambiguous. V gave up 3 bases and J gave up 5 bases, with 7 bases separating them. The CDR3 totals 13 residues. Germline CDR1 and CDR2: KGHSH and LQKENI. The CDR3, as DNA: TGTGCCAGCTCACCGGGAGTGAATGAAAAACTGTTTTTT. Protein: CASSPGVNEKLFF.

This chain uses TRBV5-1 with TRBJ2-2, with TRBD2 matching over 11 bases. This CDR3 is 16 amino acids long. Germline V CDR1 and CDR2: SGHRS, YFSETQ. Trimming removed 3 bases from V and 3 bases from J; junction bases left unmatched: 4. The CDR3 region has the DNA TGCGCCAGCAGCTACCTACTAGCGGGAGACACCGGGGAGCTGTTTTTT. Its protein is CASSYLLAGDTGELFF.

The chain is built from TRBV4-3 and TRBJ1-2; no clear D gene. Germline CDR1 reads LGHNA; CDR2 reads YSLEER. V lost 0 bases, J lost 8 bases, and 13 bases lay in between. This CDR3 region has 14 residues. The CDR3 bases are TGCGCCAGCAGCCAAGAAAGCAGAGGCGGCGGCTACACCTTC. Translated: CASSQESRGGGYTF.

The CDR3 protein is CATEQGEAFF. The DNA for the CDR3 is TGTGCCACCGAACAGGGTGAAGCTTTCTTT. The chain is built from TRBV6-5 and TRBJ1-1, with a weak D call TRBD1 (6 bases). Germline CDR1 and CDR2: MNHEY and SVGAGI. This CDR3 is 10 amino acids long. Trimming removed 10 bases at V and 7 bases at J, with 10 bases between.

The V and J genes are TRBV18 and TRBJ1-1, with 7 bases identical to TRBD1. Germline V gene sequence: CDR1 KGHSH, CDR2 LQKENI. V lost 4 bases, J lost 4 bases, and 3 bases stayed unmatched. CDR3 size: 13 residues. CDR3 amino acids: CASSQGAGTEAFF. The CDR3 bases are TGTGCCAGCTCACAGGGGGCAGGCACTGAAGCTTTCTTT.

This chain joins TRBV5-6 and TRBJ1-2, with 8 bases aligning to TRBD1. The CDR3 covers 14 residues. Losses at the gene ends were 3 bases for V and 7 bases for J; bases not matched to a gene: 8. Germline CDR1 SGHDT, CDR2 YYEEEE. CDR3 in DNA: TGTGCCAGCAGCTCGCCCACAGGGGGAGGTGGCTACACCTTC. It yields the protein CASSSPTGGGGYTF.

This clone occurred once. The rearrangement links TRBV5-8 to TRBJ1-2, with D possibly TRBD1 on 5 matching bases. CDR3 length: 15 residues. Germline loops: CDR1 SGHTS, CDR2 YDEGEE. The V end lost 2 bases, the J end lost 4 bases, and 15 bases lay between the germline ends. CDR3 in DNA: TGTGCCAGCAGCTTAACAACAGGCAGAGGCTATGGCTACACCTTC. Amino acids: CASSLTTGRGYGYTF.

The V and J genes are TRBV7-9 and TRBJ1-4; D is possibly TRBD1 (6 bases). V shed 1 base and J shed 7 bases, with 19 bases lying between them. Germline V gene sequence: CDR1 SEHNR, CDR2 FQNEAQ (reference sequence). The CDR3 is 17 amino acids. This CDR3 is CASSLEWLGAPREKLFF. CDR3 DNA sequence: TGTGCCAGCAGCTTAGAGTGGCTGGGGGCGCCTCGTGAAAAACTGTTTTTT.

The chain has TRBV12-5 and TRBJ2-7; possible D gene TRBD1, 6 bases. The germline V gene has CDR1 LGHNT and CDR2 FRNRAP. The V and J ends lost 0 bases and 1 base respectively, with 16 bases between them. This CDR3 region has 17 residues. The CDR3 nucleotides are TGTGCTAGTGGTTTGGTTCAAACGACAGGAACGTCCTACGAGCAGTACTTC. This gives the protein CASGLVQTTGTSYEQYF.

The V call is TRBV9, the J call TRBJ2-2; 8 bases line up with TRBD2. Germline V gene lookup returns CDR1 SGDLS and CDR2 YYNGEE. The V and J ends lost 3 bases and 2 bases, in that order; junction bases with no gene match: 3. The CDR3 contains 15 residues. CDR3 sequence reads: CASSDSGTNTGELFF. The CDR3 DNA is TGTGCCAGCAGCGATAGCGGGACCAACACCGGGGAGCTGTTTTTT.

In DNA form, the CDR3 reads TGTGCCAGCATATACGGGACAGGTGACTATGGCTACACCTTC. Amino acids: CASIYGTGDYGYTF. The chain is built from TRBV6-6 and TRBJ1-2; 8 bases are shared with TRBD1. Per germline, CDR1 MNHNY and CDR2 SVGAGI (reference sequence). V trimming: 7 bases; J trimming: 3 bases; junction bases outside the gene matches: 7. This CDR3 spans 14 amino acids.

This chain joins TRBV3-1 (or the pseudogene TRBV3-2) and TRBJ2-1; tentatively, D is TRBD2 (6 bases). The V end was cut by 2 bases, the J end by 3 bases, with 14 bases between. CDR1 LGHDT and CDR2 YNNKEL come from the germline V gene (reference sequence). The CDR3 has 16 residues. The CDR3 loop reads CASSQYTGTGYNEQFF. The CDR3 DNA follows: TGTGCCAGCAGCCAATATACCGGGACTGGCTACAATGAGCAGTTCTTC.

This chain links TRBV15 with TRBJ2-3; D unresolved. With 1 base removed from V and 0 bases from J, the gap between germline ends came to 8 bases. Germline assignment: CDR1 LNHNV and CDR2 YYDKDF (reference sequence). The CDR3 totals 15 residues. The CDR3 coding sequence is TGTGCCACCAGCAGAGTGGGCACCAGCACAGATACGCAGTATTTT. This gives the protein CATSRVGTSTDTQYF.

V is TRBV7-3 and J is TRBJ1-5; TRBD1 matches 9 bases. Germline assignment: CDR1 SGHTA and CDR2 FQGTGA. Trimming took 5 bases from V and 6 from J; bases not matched to a gene: 8. This CDR3 contains 15 residues. For the CDR3, the DNA is TGTGCCAGCAGCGTTACAGGGGGCGCGGGTCAGCCCCAGCATTTT. This encodes CASSVTGGAGQPQHF.

V usage is TRBV11-2 and J usage is TRBJ1-3; TRBD1 is a possible D gene (5 bases). The V end was cut by 5 bases, the J end by 1 base, with 9 bases between. The CDR3 has 14 amino acids. The germline V gene has CDR1 SGHAT and CDR2 FQNNGV. The CDR3 region has the DNA TGTGCCAGCAGCGCAGACAGTTCTGGAAACACCATATATTTT. It is translated as CASSADSSGNTIYF.

The chain combines TRBV19 with TRBJ1-1; the match to TRBD1 covers 8 bases. The CDR3 has 14 amino acids. Germline V CDR1 and CDR2: LNHDA, SQIVND (reference sequence). J was trimmed by 4 bases and V by 6 bases; bases with no gene match: 7. The CDR3 spells CASSETGVGTEAFF. CDR3 coding DNA: TGTGCCAGTAGCGAGACAGGGGTGGGCACTGAAGCTTTCTTT.

CDR3 sequence (DNA): TGTGCCAGCAGCTTACAGTCTAACACTGAAGCTTTCTTT. Translated, it gives CASSLQSNTEAFF. The chain combines TRBV9 with TRBJ1-1; D not certain. The V gene's germline CDR1 is SGDLS and CDR2 YYNGEE. The ends were cut back, 4 bases at V and 2 bases at J, with 9 bases in the middle. CDR3 size: 13 residues.

This clone was detected only once. The chain employs TRBV11-3 and TRBJ2-5; D uncertain. CDR1 is SGHNT and CDR2 is YENEEA in the germline V gene. V lost 5 bases to trimming and J lost 4 bases, with 17 bases between them. The CDR3 runs 15 residues. CDR3 in amino acids: CASSHLVSGPETQYF. CDR3 nucleotides: TGTGCCAGCAGCCACCTGGTTAGTGGGCCAGAGACCCAGTACTTC.

This clone showed up just once. The DNA of the CDR3 is TGCGCCAGCAGTGAGGATGACAGTTTTAACTATGGCTACACCTTC. This gives the protein CASSEDDSFNYGYTF. The chain combines TRBV10-1 with TRBJ1-2; tentatively, D is TRBD1 (5 bases). CDR3 size: 15 residues. Trimming stripped 2 bases from V and 1 base from J, with 11 bases between. Germline V gives CDR1 WNHNN, CDR2 SYGVQD (reference sequence).